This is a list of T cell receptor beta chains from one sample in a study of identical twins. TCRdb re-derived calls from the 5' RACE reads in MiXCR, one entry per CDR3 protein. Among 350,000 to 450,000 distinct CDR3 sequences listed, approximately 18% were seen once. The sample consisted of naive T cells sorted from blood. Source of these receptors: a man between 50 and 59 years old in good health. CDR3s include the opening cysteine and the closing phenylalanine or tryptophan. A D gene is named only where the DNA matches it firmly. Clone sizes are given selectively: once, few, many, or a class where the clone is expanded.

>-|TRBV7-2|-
CASSLDHGNDIYTF
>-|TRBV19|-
CASNPGDASGNTIYF
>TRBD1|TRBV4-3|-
CASSPGTGGGSYNEQFF
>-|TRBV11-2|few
CASSLVQEGQQYF
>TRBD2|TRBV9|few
CASSVGASGSSYNEQFF
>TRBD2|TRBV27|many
CASSLASGVPGEQYF
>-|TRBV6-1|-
CASSGEILLLFYNEQFF
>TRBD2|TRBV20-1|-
CSAGSPVSPPSGRPGETQYF
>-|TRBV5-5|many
CASSPGDAGNEQFF
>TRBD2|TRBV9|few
CASSVVGGERGASGEQFF
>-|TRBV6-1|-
CASRTTGIGANVLTF
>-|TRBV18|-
CASSKAPELNTEAFF
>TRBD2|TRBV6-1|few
CASSETALAAYEQYF
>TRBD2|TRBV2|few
CASSELAGLQKNIQYF
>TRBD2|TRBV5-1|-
CASSLSEAGANTGELFF
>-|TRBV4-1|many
CASSQGRVTDTQYF
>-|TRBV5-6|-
CASSLGVGLGANVLTF